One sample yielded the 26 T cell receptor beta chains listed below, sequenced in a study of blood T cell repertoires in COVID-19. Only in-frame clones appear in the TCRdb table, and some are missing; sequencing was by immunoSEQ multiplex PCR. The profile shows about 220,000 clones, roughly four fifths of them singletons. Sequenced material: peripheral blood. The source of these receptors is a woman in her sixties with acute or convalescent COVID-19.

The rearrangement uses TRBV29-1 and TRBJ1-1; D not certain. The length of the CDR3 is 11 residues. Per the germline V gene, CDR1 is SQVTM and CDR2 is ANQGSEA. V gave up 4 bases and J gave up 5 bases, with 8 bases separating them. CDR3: CSVGVLTEAFF. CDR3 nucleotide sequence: TGCAGCGTTGGCGTTTTGACTGAAGCTTTCTTT.

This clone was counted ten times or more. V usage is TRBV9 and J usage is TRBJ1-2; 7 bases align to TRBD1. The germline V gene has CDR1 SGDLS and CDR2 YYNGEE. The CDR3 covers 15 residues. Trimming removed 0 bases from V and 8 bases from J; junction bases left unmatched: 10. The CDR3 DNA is TGTGCCAGCAGCGTAGAACAGGGGATTACTCGGGGCTACACCTTC. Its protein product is CASSVEQGITRGYTF.

CDR3 sequence: CASSLALAGAGELFF. The CDR3 nucleotides read TGTGCCAGCAGTTTAGCACTAGCGGGGGCCGGGGAGCTGTTTTTT. The chain carries TRBV28 and TRBJ2-2; the match to TRBD2 covers 11 bases. The CDR3 runs 15 residues. Germline CDR1 MDHEN, CDR2 SYDVKM. V lost 2 bases, J lost 6 bases, and 2 bases stayed unmatched.

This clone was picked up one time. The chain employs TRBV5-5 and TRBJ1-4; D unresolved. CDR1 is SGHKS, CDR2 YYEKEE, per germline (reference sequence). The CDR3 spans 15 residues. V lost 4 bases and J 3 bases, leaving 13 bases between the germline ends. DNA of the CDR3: TGTGCCAGCAGCCCTTCCGCGGGCTCTAATGAAAAACTGTTTTTT. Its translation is CASSPSAGSNEKLFF.

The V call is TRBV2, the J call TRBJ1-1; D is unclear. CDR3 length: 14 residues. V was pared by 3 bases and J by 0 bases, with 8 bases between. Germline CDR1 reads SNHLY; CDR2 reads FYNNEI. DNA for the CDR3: TGTGCCAGCAGTGATGGGCCACTGAACACTGAAGCTTTCTTT. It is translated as CASSDGPLNTEAFF.

CDR3 in DNA: TGCGCCAGCAGCCAAGAGGAGACAGTCTCTGGAAACACCATATATTTT. Translated, it gives CASSQEETVSGNTIYF. This chain joins TRBV4-1 and TRBJ1-3; a possible D gene is TRBD1 (5 bases). From germline, CDR1 is MGHRA and CDR2 YSYEKL. The germline V and J ends were trimmed by 0 bases and 0 bases, with 9 bases remaining between them. The CDR3 runs to 16 residues.

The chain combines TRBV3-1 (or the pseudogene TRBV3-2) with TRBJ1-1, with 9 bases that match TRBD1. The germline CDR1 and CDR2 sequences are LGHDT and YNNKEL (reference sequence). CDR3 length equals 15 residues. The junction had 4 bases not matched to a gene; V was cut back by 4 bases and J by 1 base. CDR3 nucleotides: TGTGCCAGCAGCCCGGGGGGACAGGGGAACACTGAAGCTTTCTTT. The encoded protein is CASSPGGQGNTEAFF.

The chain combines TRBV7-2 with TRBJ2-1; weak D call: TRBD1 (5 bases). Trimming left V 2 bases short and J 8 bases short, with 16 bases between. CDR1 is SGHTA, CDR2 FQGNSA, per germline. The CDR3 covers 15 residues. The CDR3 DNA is TGTGCCAGCAGCTTAATTCCAGGGATCTCCGATGAGCAGTTCTTC. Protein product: CASSLIPGISDEQFF. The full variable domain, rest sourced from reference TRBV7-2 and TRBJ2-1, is GAGVSQSPSNKVTEKGKDVELRCDPISGHTALYWYRQSLGQGLEFLIYFQGNSAPDKSGLPSDRFSAERTGGSVSTLTIQRTQQEDSAVYLCASSLIPGISDEQFFGPGTRLTVL.

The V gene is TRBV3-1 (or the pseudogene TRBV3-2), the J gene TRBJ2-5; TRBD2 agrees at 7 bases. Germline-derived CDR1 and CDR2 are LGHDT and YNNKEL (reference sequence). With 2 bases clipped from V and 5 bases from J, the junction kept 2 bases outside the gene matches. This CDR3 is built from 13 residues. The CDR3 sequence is CASSQTSEETQYF. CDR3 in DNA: TGTGCCAGCAGCCAAACTAGCGAGGAGACCCAGTACTTC.

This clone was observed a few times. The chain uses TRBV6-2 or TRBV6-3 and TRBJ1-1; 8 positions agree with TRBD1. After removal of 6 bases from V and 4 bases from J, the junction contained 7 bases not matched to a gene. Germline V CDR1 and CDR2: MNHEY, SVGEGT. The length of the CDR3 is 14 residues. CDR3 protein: CASSPDRAPTEAFF. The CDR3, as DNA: TGTGCCAGCAGCCCGGACAGGGCCCCCACTGAAGCTTTCTTT.

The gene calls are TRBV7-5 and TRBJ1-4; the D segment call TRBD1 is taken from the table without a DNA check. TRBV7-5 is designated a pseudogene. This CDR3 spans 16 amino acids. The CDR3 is CVRSPSRDSFKWVLFF. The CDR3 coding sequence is TGTGTCAGAAGCCCATCTCGGGACAGTTTTAAGTGGGTACTGTTTTTT.

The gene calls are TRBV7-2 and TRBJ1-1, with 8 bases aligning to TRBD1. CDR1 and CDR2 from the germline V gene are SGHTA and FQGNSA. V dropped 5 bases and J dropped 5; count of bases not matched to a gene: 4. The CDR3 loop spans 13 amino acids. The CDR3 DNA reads TGTGCCAGCAGCCTGACAGGGGTAACTGAAGCTTTCTTT. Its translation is CASSLTGVTEAFF.

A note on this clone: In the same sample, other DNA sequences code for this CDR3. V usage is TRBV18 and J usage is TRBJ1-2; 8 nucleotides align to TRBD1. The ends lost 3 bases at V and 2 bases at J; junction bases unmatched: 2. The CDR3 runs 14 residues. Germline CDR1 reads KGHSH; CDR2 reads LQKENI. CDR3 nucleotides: TGTGCCAGCTCACCTCGACAGGGGAACTATGGCTACACCTTC. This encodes CASSPRQGNYGYTF.

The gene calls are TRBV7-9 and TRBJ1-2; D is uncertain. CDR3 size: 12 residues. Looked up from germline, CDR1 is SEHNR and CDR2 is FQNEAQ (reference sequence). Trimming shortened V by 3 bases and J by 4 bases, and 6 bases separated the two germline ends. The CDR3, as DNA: TGTGCCAGCAGCTTCGGAGCCTATGGCTACACCTTC. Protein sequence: CASSFGAYGYTF.

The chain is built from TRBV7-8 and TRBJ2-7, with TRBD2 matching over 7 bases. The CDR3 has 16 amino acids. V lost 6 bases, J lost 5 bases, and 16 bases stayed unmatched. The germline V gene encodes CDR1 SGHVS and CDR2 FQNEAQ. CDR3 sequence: CASRLEGLLGGNEQYF. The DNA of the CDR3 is TGTGCCAGCAGGCTAGAGGGGCTCCTCGGGGGGAACGAGCAGTACTTC. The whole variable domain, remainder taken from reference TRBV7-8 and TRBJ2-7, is GAGVSQSPRYKVAKRGQDVALRCDPISGHVSLFWYQQALGQGPEFLTYFQNEAQLDKSGLPSDRFFAERPEGSVSTLKIQRTQQEDSAVYLCASRLEGLLGGNEQYFGPGTRLTVT.

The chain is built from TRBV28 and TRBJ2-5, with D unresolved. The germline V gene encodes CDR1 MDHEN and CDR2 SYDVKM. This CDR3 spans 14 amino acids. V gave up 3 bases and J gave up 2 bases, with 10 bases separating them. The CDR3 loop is CASSLAVGQETQYF. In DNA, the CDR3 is TGTGCCAGCAGTTTGGCGGTCGGACAAGAGACCCAGTACTTC.

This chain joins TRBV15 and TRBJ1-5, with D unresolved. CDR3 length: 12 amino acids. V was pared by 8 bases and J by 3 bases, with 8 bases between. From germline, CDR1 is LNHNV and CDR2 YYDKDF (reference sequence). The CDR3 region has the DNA TGTGCCACCGGACGGGACAATCAGCCCCAGCATTTT. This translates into CATGRDNQPQHF.

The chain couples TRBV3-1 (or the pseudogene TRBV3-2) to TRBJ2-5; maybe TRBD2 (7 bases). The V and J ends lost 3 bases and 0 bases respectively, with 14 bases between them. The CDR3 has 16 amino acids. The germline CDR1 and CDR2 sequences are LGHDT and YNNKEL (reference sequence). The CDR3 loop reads CASSHFPGGYQETQYF. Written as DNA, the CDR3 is TGTGCCAGCAGCCACTTTCCGGGGGGCTACCAAGAGACCCAGTACTTC.

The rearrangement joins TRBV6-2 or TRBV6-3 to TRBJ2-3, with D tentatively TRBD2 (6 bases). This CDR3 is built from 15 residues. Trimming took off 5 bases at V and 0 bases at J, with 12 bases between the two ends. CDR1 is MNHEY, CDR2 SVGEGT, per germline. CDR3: CASSGPTRSTDTQYF. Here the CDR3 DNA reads TGTGCCAGCAGTGGTCCGACTAGGAGCACAGATACGCAGTATTTT.

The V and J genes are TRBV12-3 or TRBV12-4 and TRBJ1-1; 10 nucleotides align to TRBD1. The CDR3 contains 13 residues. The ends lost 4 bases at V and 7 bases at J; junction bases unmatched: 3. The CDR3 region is CASSWTGGHEAFF. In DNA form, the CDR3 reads TGTGCCAGCAGTTGGACAGGGGGACATGAAGCTTTCTTT.

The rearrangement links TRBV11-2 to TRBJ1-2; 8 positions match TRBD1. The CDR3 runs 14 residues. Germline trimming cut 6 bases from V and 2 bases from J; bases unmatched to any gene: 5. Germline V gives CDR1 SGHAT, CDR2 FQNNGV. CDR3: CASRGTGGNYGYTF. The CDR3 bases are TGTGCCAGCAGGGGTACAGGGGGGAACTATGGCTACACCTTC.

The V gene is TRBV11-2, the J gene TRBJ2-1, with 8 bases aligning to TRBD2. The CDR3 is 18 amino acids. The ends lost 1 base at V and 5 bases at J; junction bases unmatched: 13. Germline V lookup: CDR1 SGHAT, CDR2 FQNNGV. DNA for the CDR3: TGTGCCAGCAGCTTAGTGATTACCAGCGGGGGTGGGAACAATGAGCAGTTCTTC. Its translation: CASSLVITSGGGNNEQFF.

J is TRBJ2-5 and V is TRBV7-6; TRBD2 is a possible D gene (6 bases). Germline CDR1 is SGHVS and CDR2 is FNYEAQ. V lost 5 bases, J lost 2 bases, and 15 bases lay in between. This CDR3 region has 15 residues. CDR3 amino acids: CASSLSRGKQETQYF. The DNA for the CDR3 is TGTGCCAGCAGCCTATCGCGGGGAAAACAAGAGACCCAGTACTTC.

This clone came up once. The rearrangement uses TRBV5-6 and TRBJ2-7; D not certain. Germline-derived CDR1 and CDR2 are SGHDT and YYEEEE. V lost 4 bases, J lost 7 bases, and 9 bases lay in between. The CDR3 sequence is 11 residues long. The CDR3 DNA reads TGTGCCAGCAGCGATCGGGTGGAGCAGTACTTC. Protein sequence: CASSDRVEQYF.

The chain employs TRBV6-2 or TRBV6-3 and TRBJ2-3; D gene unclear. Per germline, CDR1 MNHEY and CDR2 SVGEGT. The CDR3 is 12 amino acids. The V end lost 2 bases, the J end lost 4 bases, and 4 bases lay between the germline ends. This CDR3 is CASSYAPDTQYF. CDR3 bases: TGTGCCAGCAGTTACGCGCCAGATACGCAGTATTTT.

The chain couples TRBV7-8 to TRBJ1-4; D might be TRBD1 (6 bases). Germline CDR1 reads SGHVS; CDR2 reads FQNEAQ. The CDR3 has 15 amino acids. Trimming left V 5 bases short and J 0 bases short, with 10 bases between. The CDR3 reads CASSRRQATNEKLFF. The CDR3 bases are TGTGCCAGCAGCAGAAGACAGGCAACTAATGAAAAACTGTTTTTT.